This T cell receptor (beta chain) was recorded in a study of blood T cell repertoires in COVID-19. About the research overall: From T cells, B-cell-depleted T cells, or PBMCs came the material, which was cDNA or gDNA.

Repertoires were generated with immunoSEQ multiplex PCR, while TCRdb's copy carries only in-frame clones and drops some. The data contain fewer than 60,000 clones, around 90% of them singletons. The germline V gene has CDR1 SGHAT and CDR2 FQNNGV. The CDR3 sequence is 16 residues long. V gave up 4 bases and J gave up 1 base; unmatched junction bases: 5. V is TRBV11-2 and J is TRBJ2-3; 10 bases fit TRBD2. This clonotype originated in a human donor with acute or convalescent COVID-19. The donor label of this sample is uncertain. The sequencing input was peripheral blood. The CDR3 region has the DNA TGTGCCAGCAGCTCAATAGCGGGAGGCCGCACAGATACGCAGTATTTT. Amino acids: CASSSIAGGRTDTQYF.